This TCR beta chain was observed in a study of cytomegalovirus exposure and HLA in healthy donors. Method: immunoSEQ multiplex PCR; TCRdb's copy keeps in-frame clones and lacks some. The table records about 200,000 clones, roughly 80% of them present only once. General study findings and limits: There were approximately 150 TCR beta chains listed as cytomegalovirus-associated.

Notes on this clone: The antigen remains unidentified.

The sample was PBMCs. This receptor was obtained from a woman in her late teens or twenties in good health and CMV-seronegative.

CDR3 nucleotide sequence: TGCGCCAGCAGCCAGACTTTTGGAAACACCATATATTTT. This encodes CASSQTFGNTIYF. The chain has TRBV5-1 and TRBJ1-3, with unresolved D. V gave up 4 bases and J gave up 3 bases, with 8 bases separating them. CDR1 SGHRS and CDR2 YFSETQ come from the germline V gene. The CDR3 has 13 amino acids.